Listed below are T cell receptor beta chains from one sample, sequenced in a study of blood T cell repertoires in COVID-19. Profiled with immunoSEQ multiplex PCR; TCRdb holds only in-frame clones, not every one. The data show about 150,000 clones, about 85% seen once. Sequencing was performed on peripheral blood. The receptors derive from a man aged 55-75 years with COVID-19, enrolled during active disease. The conserved cysteine and the conserved F or W are not part of the CDR3 here. D genes are given only for firm matches.

d_call: NA; v_call: TRBV28; cdr3_aa: ASSLLQGEAF
d_call: TRBD2; v_call: TRBV6-2/TRBV6-3; cdr3_aa: ASSYSSRLAGVQETQY
d_call: NA; v_call: TRBV9; cdr3_aa: ASSVAAGVNTEAF
d_call: NA; v_call: TRBV18; cdr3_aa: ASSVQPGRAVADTQY
d_call: NA; v_call: TRBV9; cdr3_aa: ASSVVGGTTEAF
d_call: NA; v_call: TRBV12-5; cdr3_aa: ASGTGRIQETQY
d_call: NA; v_call: TRBV7-8; cdr3_aa: ASSLVSGEWGSGQF
d_call: TRBD1; v_call: TRBV6-6; cdr3_aa: ASSPGQGSNTIY
d_call: NA; v_call: TRBV7-3; cdr3_aa: ASSSGTPNTEAF
d_call: NA; v_call: TRBV3-1/TRBV3-2; cdr3_aa: ASSPGDYGYT
d_call: TRBD1; v_call: TRBV29-1; cdr3_aa: SVETGSRATEAF
d_call: TRBD1; v_call: TRBV4-2; cdr3_aa: ASSQYEGASSYNEQF
d_call: NA; v_call: TRBV15; cdr3_aa: ATSRDNGYT
d_call: NA; v_call: TRBV6-2/TRBV6-3; cdr3_aa: ASSYSNRRAEAF
d_call: NA; v_call: TRBV10-3; cdr3_aa: AISLDSLYGYT
d_call: TRBD1; v_call: TRBV10-3; cdr3_aa: AIGDRNEKLF
d_call: NA; v_call: TRBV6-6; cdr3_aa: ASLSKENYEQY
d_call: TRBD1; v_call: TRBV19; cdr3_aa: ASTRTGQETQY
d_call: TRBD2; v_call: TRBV5-1; cdr3_aa: ASSLRLAGGVEQF
d_call: TRBD2; v_call: TRBV7-2; cdr3_aa: ASSHGTRAYEQY
d_call: NA; v_call: TRBV5-4; cdr3_aa: ASSSWGHSQETQY
d_call: TRBD2; v_call: TRBV15; cdr3_aa: ATSLSTSGRGEQF
d_call: NA; v_call: TRBV4-3; cdr3_aa: ASSQEVAASGELF
d_call: TRBD1; v_call: TRBV5-4; cdr3_aa: ASSFGQGLTEAF
d_call: NA; v_call: TRBV5-1; cdr3_aa: ASSLLAGAENEKLF